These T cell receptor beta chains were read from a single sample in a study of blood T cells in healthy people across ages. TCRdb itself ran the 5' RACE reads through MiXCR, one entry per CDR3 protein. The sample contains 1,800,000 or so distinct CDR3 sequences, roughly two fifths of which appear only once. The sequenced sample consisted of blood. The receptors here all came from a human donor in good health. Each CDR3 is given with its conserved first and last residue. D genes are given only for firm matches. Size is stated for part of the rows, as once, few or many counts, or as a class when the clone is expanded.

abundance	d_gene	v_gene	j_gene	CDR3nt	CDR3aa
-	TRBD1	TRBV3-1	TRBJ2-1	TGTGCCTGCAGCAGCCACTCACAGGGGGCGTCCTACAATGAGCAGTTCTTC	CACSSHSQGASYNEQFF
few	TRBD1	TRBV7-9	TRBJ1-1	TGTGCCAGCGTAAGGGGGCCAGACACTGAAGCTTTCTTT	CASVRGPDTEAFF
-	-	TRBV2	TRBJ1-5	TGTGCCAGCAGTGAAAGGGCCTTGTATATGCCCCAGCATTTT	CASSERALYMPQHF
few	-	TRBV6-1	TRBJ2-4	TGTGCCAGCAGTGAAGAAATAGGTCGGGGCATTCAGTACTTC	CASSEEIGRGIQYF
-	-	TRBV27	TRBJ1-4	TGTGCCAGCAGTCTCTCATGGCTGGCTAACGAAAAACTGTTTTTT	CASSLSWLANEKLFF
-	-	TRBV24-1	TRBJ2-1	TGTGCCACCAGTGATCCGGCTAGTACTCATGAGCAGTTCTTC	CATSDPASTHEQFF
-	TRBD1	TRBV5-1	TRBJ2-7	TGCGCCAGCAGCTTCCGACAGGGGGATGGCTACGAGCAGTACTTC	CASSFRQGDGYEQYF
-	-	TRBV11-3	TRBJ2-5	TGTGCCAGCAGCTCCGCCGGGTCGGGGGCAGAGACCCAGTACTTC	CASSSAGSGAETQYF
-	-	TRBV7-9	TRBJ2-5	TGTGCCAGCAGCTTAGGTAGAGCGGCGTTGATCCAAGAGACCCAGTACTTC	CASSLGRAALIQETQYF
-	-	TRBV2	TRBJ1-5	TGTGCCAGCAGTGAGGTGATAGGCGATCAGCCCCAGCATTTT	CASSEVIGDQPQHF
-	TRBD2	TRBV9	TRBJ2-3	TGTGCCAGCAGCGTCCACGGACTAGCGGGGAGAGGAGGGGATACGCAGTATTTT	CASSVHGLAGRGGDTQYF
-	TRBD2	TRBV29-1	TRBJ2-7	TGCAGCGGGGAGGGGCTAAGCGACGAGCAGTACTTC	CSGEGLSDEQYF
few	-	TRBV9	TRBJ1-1	TGTGCCAGCAGCGTAGTCCGCGGCGGCACTGAAGCTTTCTTT	CASSVVRGGTEAFF
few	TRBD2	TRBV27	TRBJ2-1	TGTGCCAGCAGTTGGAACGGGGCGGGGGGCCTCAATGAGCAGTTCTTC	CASSWNGAGGLNEQFF
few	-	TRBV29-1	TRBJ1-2	TGCAGCGTTGAGGGAAGCCATGGCTACACCTTC	CSVEGSHGYTF
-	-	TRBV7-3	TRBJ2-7	TGTGCCAGCAGCTTATGGCCCACGGCTAGCTCCTACGAGCAGTACTTC	CASSLWPTASSYEQYF
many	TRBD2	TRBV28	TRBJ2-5	TGTGCCAGCACCCCGGGACTAGCGGGGCATCAGTACTTC	CASTPGLAGHQYF
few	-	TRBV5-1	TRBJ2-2	TGCGCCAGCACTTTCGGGCCTCCCACCGTTACCGGGGAGCTGTTTTTT	CASTFGPPTVTGELFF
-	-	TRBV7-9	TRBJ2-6	TGTGCCAGCACCCAATTATTTAGCTCTGGGGCCAACGTCCTGACTTTC	CASTQLFSSGANVLTF
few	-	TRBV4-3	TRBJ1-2	TGCGCCAGCAGCCTTCTACCGATGGCAGCCAACTATGGCTACACCTTC	CASSLLPMAANYGYTF
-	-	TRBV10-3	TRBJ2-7	TGTGCCATCAGTGATGTCAGTCAAGGGATCTACGAGCAGTACTTC	CAISDVSQGIYEQYF
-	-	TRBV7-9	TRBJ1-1	TGTGCCAGCAGCTTAGATATCGGGGGACGTAAGTACACTGAAGCTTTCTTT	CASSLDIGGRKYTEAFF
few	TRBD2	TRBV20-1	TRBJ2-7	TGCAGTGCTAGAGACGCTAGCGGGGGGGACTACGAGCAGTACTTC	CSARDASGGDYEQYF
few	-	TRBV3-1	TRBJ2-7	TGTGCCGCATCGGGGCCTTTATACGAGCAGTACTTC	CAASGPLYEQYF
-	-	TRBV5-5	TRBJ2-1	TGTGCCAGCAGCTTGATAGGGGGTTTTCCCCACAATGAGCAGTTCTTC	CASSLIGGFPHNEQFF